The 21 T cell receptor beta chains below all came from one sample that was sequenced in a study of T cell repertoires in cytomegalovirus infection. TCRdb re-derived calls from the reads in MiXCR, one entry per CDR3 protein. Of 84,000 or so distinct CDR3 sequences in the sample, about 44% were seen once. These receptors have no known antigen. The specimen comprised CD8+ T cells from cultured PBMCs, sampled from culture after CMV antigen stimulation. The receptors were sampled from a human donor in good health (CMV status not recorded). Some clones in this sample may be carry-over from other donors' samples.

On this clonotype: The conserved phenylalanine or tryptophan normally closing the CDR3 is absent here, so this likely arose from a read error. The limits of the CDR3 on the DNA are not certain, so only TCRdb's listed CDR3 is given. The chain uses TRBV7-2 and TRBJ1-1; the table assigns TRBD1, which was not confirmed against the DNA. Counting both end residues, the CDR3 totals 10 amino acids. Germline V CDR1 and CDR2: SGHTA, FQGNSA. The CDR3 loop is CASSPYPGHL.

This clonotype was picked up one time. This sequence joins TRBV29-1 and TRBJ1-2; 7 bases are shared with TRBD1. The CDR3 runs 13 residues. Looked up from germline, CDR1 is SQVTM and CDR2 is ANQGSEA. V shed 6 bases, J shed 6 bases, and the junction held 10 bases outside the gene matches. CDR3 loop: CSVPDRLGNGYTF. In DNA, the CDR3 is TGCAGCGTCCCGGACAGGCTGGGGAATGGCTACACCTTC.

In its sample, this clonotype was seen many times. The chain recombines TRBV7-3 with TRBJ2-1, with TRBD1 matching 9 bases. CDR1 and CDR2 from the germline V gene are SGHTA and FQGTGA. V gave up 5 bases and J gave up 4 bases; unmatched junction bases: 6. CDR3 length equals 15 residues. CDR3 in amino acids: CASSLRQGVYNEQFF. CDR3 nucleotides: TGTGCCAGCAGCCTCCGACAGGGGGTGTACAATGAGCAGTTCTTC.

This sequence joins TRBV7-9 and TRBJ2-1, with D unclear. V lost 3 bases to trimming and J lost 10 bases, with 7 bases between them. From germline, CDR1 is SEHNR and CDR2 FQNEAQ (reference sequence). This CDR3 has 11 amino acids. The CDR3 loop reads CASSFSGEQFF. CDR3 coding DNA: TGTGCCAGCAGCTTTTCAGGAGAGCAGTTCTTC.

This clonotype showed up just a few times. This chain joins TRBV4-1 and TRBJ1-5, with D possibly being TRBD1 (5 bases). Germline V CDR1 and CDR2: MGHRA, YSYEKL. V lost 3 bases to trimming and J lost 5 bases, with 8 bases between them. The CDR3 has 13 amino acids. In DNA form, the CDR3 reads TGCGCCAGCAGCCAGGGACGCTATCAGCCCCAGCATTTT. This sequence encodes CASSQGRYQPQHF.

The chain's CDR3 is CASSLVLAGNNEQFF. For the CDR3, the DNA is TGTGCCAGCAGCTTAGTCTTAGCGGGAAACAATGAGCAGTTCTTC. The chain is built from TRBV11-2 and TRBJ2-1; 8 bases map to TRBD2. The CDR3 sequence is 15 residues long. V was clipped by 1 base and J by 5 bases; unmatched bases: 4. Germline V gives CDR1 SGHAT, CDR2 FQNNGV.

This clonotype has only a few counts. The gene calls are TRBV12-5 and TRBJ2-3, with 7 bases aligning to TRBD1. Trimming removed 9 bases from V and 1 base from J; junction bases left unmatched: 7. The CDR3 is 14 residues long. CDR1 LGHNT and CDR2 FRNRAP come from the germline V gene. CDR3: CASLQGLGTDTQYF. CDR3 DNA: TGTGCTAGCCTACAGGGGCTTGGCACAGATACGCAGTATTTT.

The chain combines TRBV10-3 with TRBJ1-2, with TRBD1 matching over 9 bases. This CDR3 region has 14 residues. Germline CDR1 reads ENHRY; CDR2 reads SYGVKD. The V gene end was trimmed by 6 bases and the J gene end by 3 bases; junction bases not matched to a gene: 5. This chain's CDR3 is CAIRGDRADYGYTF. As DNA, the CDR3 is TGTGCCATCAGGGGGGACAGGGCTGACTATGGCTACACCTTC.

V is TRBV7-9 and J is TRBJ2-1; 14 bases map to TRBD2. The germline CDR1 and CDR2 sequences are SEHNR and FQNEAQ (reference sequence). V trimming: 3 bases; J trimming: 12 bases; junction bases outside the gene matches: 13. This CDR3 has 17 residues. CDR3 bases: TGTGCCAGCAGCTTTAGTCGCTCGGGACTAGCGGGAGTGCGGCAGTTCTTC. The encoded protein is CASSFSRSGLAGVRQFF.

In its sample, this clonotype was seen many times. The chain uses TRBV28 and TRBJ1-2; possible D gene TRBD1, 5 bases. The CDR3 covers 14 residues. Deletions cut 7 bases from V and 1 base from J, with 13 bases between. CDR1 is MDHEN, CDR2 SYDVKM, per germline. This CDR3 is CASTGGNLNYGYTF. The CDR3 nucleotides are TGTGCCAGCACGGGGGGAAACCTTAACTATGGCTACACCTTC.

This chain uses TRBV27 with TRBJ1-4; D ambiguous. Trimming removed 4 bases from V and 0 bases from J, with 12 bases in between. Germline V CDR1 and CDR2: MNHEY, SMNVEV (reference sequence). The CDR3 spans 16 residues. Here the CDR3 reads CASSCRECATNEKLFF. The CDR3 DNA reads as TGTGCCAGCAGTTGCCGAGAGTGTGCAACTAATGAAAAACTGTTTTTT.

Remarks on this clonotype: A much larger clone is a single base away; this may be a read error. The gene calls are TRBV6-5 and TRBJ2-5, with no clear D. The V end lost 5 bases, the J end lost 7 bases, and 17 bases lay between the germline ends. Per the germline V gene, CDR1 is MNHEY and CDR2 is SVGAGI. The CDR3 loop spans 14 amino acids. The DNA for the CDR3 is TGTGCCAGCAGTGCCCAGAGCCAATCCATGACCCAGTACTTC. It yields the protein CASSAQSQSMTQYF.

The chain employs TRBV5-1 and TRBJ2-7, with 10 bases matching TRBD2. The CDR3 is 15 residues long. Germline CDR1 SGHRS, CDR2 YFSETQ. J gave up 0 bases and V 4 bases, and 4 bases lay outside the gene matches. The CDR3 DNA sequence: TGCGCCAGCAGCCTAGCGGGGGAGAACTCCTACGAGCAGTACTTC. This sequence encodes CASSLAGENSYEQYF. The full variable domain, its missing parts supplied by reference TRBV5-1 and TRBJ2-7, is KAGVTQTPRYLIKTRGQQVTLSCSPISGHRSVSWYQQTPGQGLQFLFEYFSETQRNKGNFPGRFSGRQFSNSRSEMNVSTLELGDSALYLCASSLAGENSYEQYFGPGTRLTVT.

The chain is built from TRBV28 and TRBJ2-7, with 7 bases matching TRBD1. Germline CDR1 reads MDHEN; CDR2 reads SYDVKM. The V and J ends lost 4 bases and 0 bases, in that order; junction bases with no gene match: 12. This CDR3 comprises 17 residues. The DNA of the CDR3 is TGTGCCAGCAGTTCCCGGACCATACAGGGGTACTCCTACGAGCAGTACTTC. Protein product: CASSSRTIQGYSYEQYF.

The rearrangement joins TRBV6-1 to TRBJ2-3; TRBD2 aligns across 10 bases. V shed 5 bases, J shed 0 bases, and the junction held 5 bases outside the gene matches. Germline CDR1 MNHNS, CDR2 SASEGT. This CDR3 region has 16 residues. The CDR3 sequence is CASSPGTSVSTDTQYF. Here the CDR3 DNA reads TGTGCCAGCAGTCCCGGGACTAGCGTTAGCACAGATACGCAGTATTTT.

The sample holds one count of this clonotype. The chain has TRBV29-1 and TRBJ2-7; 8 bases agree with TRBD1. Trimming cost V 0 bases and J 1 base; bases outside gene matches: 5. The CDR3 length is 15 residues. CDR1 and CDR2 (germline): SQVTM, ANQGSEA. The CDR3 reads CSVEDLRTGSYEQYF. CDR3 sequence (DNA): TGCAGCGTTGAAGATCTTAGGACAGGGTCCTACGAGCAGTACTTC.

This clonotype was picked up a small number of times. The chain is built from TRBV7-2 and TRBJ1-2; 10 bases are shared with TRBD1. Germline CDR1 reads SGHTA; CDR2 reads FQGNSA. The CDR3 spans 13 residues. Losses at the gene ends were 5 bases for V and 8 bases for J; bases not matched to a gene: 5. CDR3 region: CASSQGTGVGYTF. In DNA, the CDR3 is TGTGCCAGCAGCCAAGGGACAGGGGTCGGCTACACCTTC.

The chain couples TRBV7-6 to TRBJ2-3; D uncertain. CDR3 length: 13 amino acids. V gave up 4 bases and J gave up 2 bases, with 7 bases separating them. The germline V gene has CDR1 SGHVS and CDR2 FNYEAQ. CDR3 nucleotide sequence: TGTGCCAGCAGCTCCCCCCACACAGATACGCAGTATTTT. It translates to CASSSPHTDTQYF.

This clonotype was counted a few times. The CDR3 reads CASSSKHYGQPYGYTF. The CDR3 DNA sequence: TGTGCCAGCAGCTCCAAGCATTACGGACAGCCCTATGGCTACACCTTC. The chain has TRBV27 and TRBJ1-2; the D gene is possibly TRBD1 (6 bases). The CDR3 is made up of 16 amino acids. Germline loops: CDR1 MNHEY, CDR2 SMNVEV (reference sequence). V was cut by 6 bases and J by 4 bases, with 21 bases left in between.

The chain couples TRBV19 to TRBJ2-2, with 7 bases aligning to TRBD2. This CDR3 region has 15 residues. J was trimmed by 6 bases and V by 5 bases; bases with no gene match: 9. In germline, CDR1 is LNHDA, CDR2 SQIVND (reference sequence). CDR3 nucleotides: TGTGCCAGTAGTCCTACTACAGCGGGGTCCGGGGAGCTGTTTTTT. It translates to CASSPTTAGSGELFF.

The J gene is TRBJ1-5, the V gene TRBV13; D is uncertain. The CDR3 spans 12 residues. The germline gives CDR1 PRHDT, CDR2 FYEKMQ (reference sequence). Trimming pared 5 bases from V and 7 bases from J, leaving 9 bases between. In nucleotides, the CDR3 is TGTGCCAGCAGCCTCGGGAGGCAGCCCCAGCATTTT. Its protein product is CASSLGRQPQHF.